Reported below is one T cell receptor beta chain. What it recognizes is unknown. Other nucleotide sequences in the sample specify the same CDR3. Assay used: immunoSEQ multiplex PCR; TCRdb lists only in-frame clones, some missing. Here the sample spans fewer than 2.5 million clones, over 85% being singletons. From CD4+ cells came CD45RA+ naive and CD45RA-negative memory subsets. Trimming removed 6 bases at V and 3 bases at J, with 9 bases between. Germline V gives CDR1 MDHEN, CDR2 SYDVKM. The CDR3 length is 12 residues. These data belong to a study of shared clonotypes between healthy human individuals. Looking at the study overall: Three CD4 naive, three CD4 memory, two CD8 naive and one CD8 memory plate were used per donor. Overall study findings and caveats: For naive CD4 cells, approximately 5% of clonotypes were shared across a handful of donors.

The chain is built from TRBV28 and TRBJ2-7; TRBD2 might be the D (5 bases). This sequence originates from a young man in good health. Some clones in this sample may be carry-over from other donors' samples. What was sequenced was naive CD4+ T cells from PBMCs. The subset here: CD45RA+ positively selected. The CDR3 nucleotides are TGTGCCAGCAGCCCCCGGGGCTACGAGCAGTACTTC. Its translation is CASSPRGYEQYF.